These T cell receptor beta chains were read from a single sample in a study of vaccination and CD4 T cells after COVID-19. These receptors lack a known antigen. TCRdb re-derived calls from the PCR reads in MiXCR, one entry per CDR3 protein. The sample records about 10,000 distinct CDR3 sequences, about 40% being singletons. Sequenced input: CD4+ T cells from blood, cultured in vitro. The source is a human donor in good health. Both conserved end residues are part of each CDR3. The D gene is left open where the match is weak. Clone size is given for some rows only: seen once, a few or many times, or a class if the clone is expanded.

V: TRBV20-1
D: .
J: TRBJ1-5
size: few
CDR3: CSARDDAREYSNQPQHF
DNA: TGCAGTGCTAGAGACGATGCAAGGGAATATAGCAATCAGCCCCAGCATTTT

V: TRBV6-2/TRBV6-3
D: TRBD2
J: TRBJ2-4
size: .
CDR3: CASSFGTSENIQYF
DNA: TGTGCCAGCAGTTTCGGGACTAGCGAAAACATTCAGTACTTC

V: TRBV18
D: .
J: TRBJ1-1
size: .
CDR3: CASSPQGEAAFF
DNA: TGTGCCAGCTCACCACAGGGGGAGGCAGCTTTCTTT

V: TRBV10-1
D: .
J: TRBJ2-2
size: few
CDR3: CASSESQGEGGELFF
DNA: TGCGCCAGCAGTGAGAGTCAGGGGGAGGGCGGGGAGCTGTTTTTT

V: TRBV24-1
D: TRBD1
J: TRBJ2-3
size: .
CDR3: CATSGSGGAGDTQYF
DNA: TGTGCCACCAGTGGTTCAGGGGGCGCGGGAGATACGCAGTATTTT

V: TRBV20-1
D: TRBD1
J: TRBJ2-7
size: .
CDR3: CSARELNRGRVFEQYF
DNA: TGCAGTGCTAGAGAGCTCAACAGGGGGCGAGTTTTCGAGCAGTACTTC

V: TRBV3-1
D: TRBD1
J: TRBJ1-2
size: .
CDR3: CASSRQGQGANGYTF
DNA: TGTGCCAGCAGCCGGCAGGGACAGGGGGCTAATGGCTACACCTTC

V: TRBV19
D: .
J: TRBJ1-2
size: few
CDR3: CASSIKRDPLYGYTF
DNA: TGTGCCAGTAGTATTAAAAGGGACCCCCTCTATGGCTACACCTTC

V: TRBV24-1
D: .
J: TRBJ2-2
size: .
CDR3: CATSGNNGENAGELFF
DNA: TGTGCCACCAGTGGTAACAACGGAGAGAATGCCGGGGAGCTGTTTTTT

V: TRBV5-1
D: .
J: TRBJ1-1
size: .
CDR3: CASSLDNGVTEAFF
DNA: TGCGCCAGCAGCTTGGATAATGGGGTCACTGAAGCTTTCTTT

V: TRBV20-1
D: .
J: TRBJ1-2
size: few
CDR3: CSASFYGYTF
DNA: TGCAGTGCTTCTTTCTATGGCTACACCTTC

V: TRBV19
D: .
J: TRBJ1-1
size: .
CDR3: CASSMGRDTEAFF
DNA: TGTGCCAGTAGTATGGGCAGGGACACTGAAGCTTTCTTT

V: TRBV7-9
D: .
J: TRBJ1-3
size: large
CDR3: CASSLGQNTIYF
DNA: TGTGCCAGCAGCTTAGGGCAAAACACCATATATTTT

V: TRBV5-3
D: .
J: TRBJ2-7
size: few
CDR3: CARSSLRYEQYF
DNA: TGTGCCAGAAGCTCGCTGCGCTACGAGCAGTACTTC

V: TRBV19
D: .
J: TRBJ1-6
size: .
CDR3: CASSADSDYNSPLHF
DNA: TGTGCCAGTAGTGCCGACAGCGACTATAATTCACCCCTCCACTTT

V: TRBV28
D: TRBD2
J: TRBJ2-6
size: .
CDR3: CASSPRSGRVGWVSGANVLTF
DNA: TGTGCCAGCAGTCCCCGTAGCGGGAGGGTGGGGTGGGTCTCTGGGGCCAACGTCCTGACTTTC